This T cell receptor (beta chain) was captured in a study of T cells expressing NK-cell markers. Study-wide context: Serological testing identified seven of the eight sequenced donors as HCMV-seropositive and one as seronegative.

The CDR3 runs 20 residues. The germline CDR1 and CDR2 sequences are SGHTA and FQGNSA. Reprocessing the 5' RACE reads, TCRdb reports a single entry for every CDR3 protein and omits DNA. This sample contains 350,000 to 450,000 distinct CDR3 sequences. Material for sequencing was blood T cells: a sorted CD56 or NKG2C T cell subset, CD4+ or CD8+ T cells, or bulk PBMC T cells (not recorded which). This TCR came from a man aged 18 to 69 in good health. The J gene is TRBJ2-2, the V gene TRBV7-2; checking the TCRdb D call of TRBD2 is not possible without DNA. The CDR3 sequence: CASSLAFVASGGANTGELFF.